The rows below give T cell receptor beta chains drawn from one sample of a study of vaccination and CD4 T cells after COVID-19. No antigen has been assigned to these receptors. In TCRdb, the PCR reads were re-called with MiXCR into one record per CDR3 protein. The table has 8,000 to 11,000 distinct CDR3 sequences, under 75% seen once; the top ten hold around a quarter. Sequencing was carried out using CD4+ T cells from blood, cultured in vitro. These receptors all stem from a human donor who had recovered from COVID-19. CDR3s include the opening cysteine and the closing phenylalanine or tryptophan. A D gene is named only where the DNA matches it firmly. Expanded clones are given a class, and other clones once, few, many or no size at all.

clone_size: NA
v_call: TRBV29-1
j_call: TRBJ2-7
d_call: TRBD2
cdr3_nt: TGCAGCGTTGGACTAGCGGGAATCTCCTACGAGCAGTACTTC
cdr3_aa: CSVGLAGISYEQYF

clone_size: once
v_call: TRBV20-1
j_call: TRBJ2-1
d_call: TRBD2
cdr3_nt: TGCAGTGCTAGGGGGACTAGCGGACCCAATGAGCAGTTCTTC
cdr3_aa: CSARGTSGPNEQFF

clone_size: NA
v_call: TRBV4-2
j_call: TRBJ1-5
d_call: NA
cdr3_nt: TGTGCCAGCAGCCAATCCCTGAATCAGCCCCAGCATTTT
cdr3_aa: CASSQSLNQPQHF

clone_size: once
v_call: TRBV7-6
j_call: TRBJ2-1
d_call: TRBD1
cdr3_nt: TGTGCTAGCAGCTCAGGACAGGGGGCTTATGAGCAGTTCTTC
cdr3_aa: CASSSGQGAYEQFF

clone_size: once
v_call: TRBV20-1
j_call: TRBJ1-2
d_call: TRBD1
cdr3_nt: TGCAGTGCTGGCCCAACAGGGGTTAGCTATGGCTACACCTTC
cdr3_aa: CSAGPTGVSYGYTF

clone_size: NA
v_call: TRBV19
j_call: TRBJ1-1
d_call: NA
cdr3_nt: TGTGCCAGTGCAGGCCGGGAGGGGAGATACACTGAAGCTTTCTTT
cdr3_aa: CASAGREGRYTEAFF

clone_size: NA
v_call: TRBV5-4
j_call: TRBJ2-7
d_call: NA
cdr3_nt: TGTGCCAGCAGCTTGGTGGGTAGGTACGAGCAGTACTTC
cdr3_aa: CASSLVGRYEQYF

clone_size: NA
v_call: TRBV12-5
j_call: TRBJ1-3
d_call: NA
cdr3_nt: TGTGCTAGTGGTTTGCGCGGGACATTAGGAAACACCATATATTTT
cdr3_aa: CASGLRGTLGNTIYF

clone_size: few
v_call: TRBV9
j_call: TRBJ1-2
d_call: NA
cdr3_nt: TGTGCCAGCAGCGTCATGGCAGCTAACTATGGCTACACCTTC
cdr3_aa: CASSVMAANYGYTF

clone_size: few
v_call: TRBV20-1
j_call: TRBJ1-6
d_call: TRBD1
cdr3_nt: TGCAGTGCCATACAGGGGGCGAATAATTCACCCCTCCACTTT
cdr3_aa: CSAIQGANNSPLHF

clone_size: NA
v_call: TRBV7-2
j_call: TRBJ1-1
d_call: NA
cdr3_nt: TGTGCCAGCAGCTTAGGTCTGGCGTTAGCCGAAGCTTTCTTT
cdr3_aa: CASSLGLALAEAFF

clone_size: NA
v_call: TRBV27
j_call: TRBJ1-1
d_call: NA
cdr3_nt: TGTGCCAGCAGTTCCTTCCTTGGAGGAACTGAAGCTTTCTTT
cdr3_aa: CASSSFLGGTEAFF

clone_size: NA
v_call: TRBV18
j_call: TRBJ2-1
d_call: NA
cdr3_nt: TGTGCCAGCTCACCGCGGGACACTACTAGCTACAATGAGCAGTTCTTC
cdr3_aa: CASSPRDTTSYNEQFF

clone_size: NA
v_call: TRBV11-2
j_call: TRBJ2-2
d_call: TRBD2
cdr3_nt: TGTGCCAGCACTTTAAATGGCGGGAGAGGGGACGGGGAGCTGTTTTTT
cdr3_aa: CASTLNGGRGDGELFF

clone_size: NA
v_call: TRBV18
j_call: TRBJ2-1
d_call: NA
cdr3_nt: TGTGCCAGCTCACCAATAGGCAGGGGGGACTACAATGAGCAGTTCTTC
cdr3_aa: CASSPIGRGDYNEQFF

clone_size: NA
v_call: TRBV19
j_call: TRBJ2-1
d_call: TRBD1
cdr3_nt: TGTGCCAGTAGTATTCCGGGACAGGGCTACAATGAGCAGTTCTTC
cdr3_aa: CASSIPGQGYNEQFF

clone_size: NA
v_call: TRBV7-3
j_call: TRBJ1-1
d_call: NA
cdr3_nt: TGTGCCAGCAGCCTAGGGAGAGGGCCGGGCACTGAAGCTTTCTTT
cdr3_aa: CASSLGRGPGTEAFF

clone_size: NA
v_call: TRBV29-1
j_call: TRBJ1-1
d_call: NA
cdr3_nt: TGCAGCGTTGAGGCAGGACCGAACACTGAAGCTTTCTTT
cdr3_aa: CSVEAGPNTEAFF

clone_size: NA
v_call: TRBV20-1
j_call: TRBJ2-3
d_call: NA
cdr3_nt: TGCAGTGCCCGGGGGAGGGGGGCAGATACGCAGTATTTT
cdr3_aa: CSARGRGADTQYF

clone_size: NA
v_call: TRBV29-1
j_call: TRBJ2-7
d_call: NA
cdr3_nt: TGCAGCGTTGTGAGGGCCTCGAGCTCCTACGAGCAGTACTTC
cdr3_aa: CSVVRASSSYEQYF

clone_size: NA
v_call: TRBV24-1
j_call: TRBJ1-3
d_call: TRBD1
cdr3_nt: TGTGCCACCAGTGATCCGGACAGGTCTGGAAACACCATATATTTT
cdr3_aa: CATSDPDRSGNTIYF

clone_size: NA
v_call: TRBV28
j_call: TRBJ1-1
d_call: NA
cdr3_nt: TGTGCCAGCAGTTCCTTGGGAGGGGGTAACACTGAAGCTTTCTTT
cdr3_aa: CASSSLGGGNTEAFF

clone_size: NA
v_call: TRBV19
j_call: TRBJ2-4
d_call: NA
cdr3_nt: TGTGCCAGTAGGTCTGACTCGGACATTCAGTACTTC
cdr3_aa: CASRSDSDIQYF

clone_size: NA
v_call: TRBV7-2
j_call: TRBJ2-2
d_call: NA
cdr3_nt: TGTGCCAGCCGAAGGGACACGGGGGAGCTGTTTTTT
cdr3_aa: CASRRDTGELFF

clone_size: NA
v_call: TRBV6-1
j_call: TRBJ1-1
d_call: TRBD1
cdr3_nt: TGTGCCAGCAAAAGGACAGGGGCTGGCACTGAAGCTTTCTTT
cdr3_aa: CASKRTGAGTEAFF

clone_size: once
v_call: TRBV27
j_call: TRBJ2-7
d_call: NA
cdr3_nt: TGTGCCAGCAGTTTAAGGACGGGCTCCTACGAGCAGTACTTC
cdr3_aa: CASSLRTGSYEQYF

clone_size: NA
v_call: TRBV7-2
j_call: TRBJ2-2
d_call: NA
cdr3_nt: TGTGCCTCGTCCCTGACAGCACCTCTGCTAGGCTACACCGGGGAGCTGTTTTTT
cdr3_aa: CASSLTAPLLGYTGELFF

clone_size: once
v_call: TRBV5-8
j_call: TRBJ1-4
d_call: NA
cdr3_nt: TGTGCCAGCAGCTTGGGACTACGAGAGGGCGGAAAGCTGTTTTTT
cdr3_aa: CASSLGLREGGKLFF

clone_size: few
v_call: TRBV11-2
j_call: TRBJ1-3
d_call: NA
cdr3_nt: TGTGCCAGCAGCCCGAGGGTGGTCGCTTCTGGAAACACCATATATTTT
cdr3_aa: CASSPRVVASGNTIYF

clone_size: NA
v_call: TRBV19
j_call: TRBJ2-3
d_call: NA
cdr3_nt: TGTGCCAGTAGTATGAGCGATGCTAGCACAGATACGCAGTATTTT
cdr3_aa: CASSMSDASTDTQYF

clone_size: NA
v_call: TRBV2
j_call: TRBJ2-1
d_call: NA
cdr3_nt: TGTGCCAGCAGGGACGGACTGCGTCTCTCCTACAATGAGCAGTTCTTC
cdr3_aa: CASRDGLRLSYNEQFF

clone_size: NA
v_call: TRBV27
j_call: TRBJ2-1
d_call: NA
cdr3_nt: TGTGCCAGCAGTCCCCTAGTGGGCGCGGGTTACAATGAGCAGTTCTTC
cdr3_aa: CASSPLVGAGYNEQFF